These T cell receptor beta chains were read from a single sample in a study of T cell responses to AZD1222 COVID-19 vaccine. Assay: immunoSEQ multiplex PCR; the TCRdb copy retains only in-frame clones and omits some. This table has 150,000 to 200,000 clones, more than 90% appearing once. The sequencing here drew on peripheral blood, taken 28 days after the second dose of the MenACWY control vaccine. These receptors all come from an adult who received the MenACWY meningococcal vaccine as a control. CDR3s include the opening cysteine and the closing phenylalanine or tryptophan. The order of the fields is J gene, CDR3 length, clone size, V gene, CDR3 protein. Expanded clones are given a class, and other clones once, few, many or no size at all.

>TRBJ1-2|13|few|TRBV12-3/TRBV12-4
CASSPNRIVGYTF
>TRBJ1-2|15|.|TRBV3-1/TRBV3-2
CASSLISEPTHGYTF
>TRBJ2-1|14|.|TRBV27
CASSITSLLNEQFF
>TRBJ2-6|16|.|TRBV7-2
CASSLRDRAGANVLTF
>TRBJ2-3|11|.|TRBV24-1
CATSASYTQYF
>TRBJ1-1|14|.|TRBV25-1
CASLGTGWDTEAFF
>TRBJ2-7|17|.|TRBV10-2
CASSVDRGTSANYEQYF
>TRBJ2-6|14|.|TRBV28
CASSRWAGANVLTF
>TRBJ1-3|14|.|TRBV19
CASAIQDSGNTIYF
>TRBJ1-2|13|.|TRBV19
CASSMLANYGYTF
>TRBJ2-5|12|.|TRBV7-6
CASSQEWETQYF
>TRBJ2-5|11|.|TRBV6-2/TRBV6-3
CASSYQETQYF
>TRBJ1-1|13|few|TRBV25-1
CASRAGSNTEAFF
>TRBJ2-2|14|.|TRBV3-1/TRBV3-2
CASSQDSGTGELFF
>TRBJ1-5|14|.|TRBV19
CASIQGTLNQPQHF
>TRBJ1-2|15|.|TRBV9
CASSPQGGPIGGYTF
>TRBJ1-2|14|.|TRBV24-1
CATSDRARNYGYTF
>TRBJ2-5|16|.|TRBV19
CASSTGTSGRGETQYF
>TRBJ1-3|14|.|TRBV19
CASRQGASGNTIYF
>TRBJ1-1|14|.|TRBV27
CASRPGYRSTEAFF
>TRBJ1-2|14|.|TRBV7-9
CASSPPMGNYGYTF
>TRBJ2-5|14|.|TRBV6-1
CASSERGQGAGGYF
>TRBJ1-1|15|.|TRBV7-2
CASSLVAGGDTEAFF
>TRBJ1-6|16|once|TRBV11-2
CASSLGGQGANSPLHF
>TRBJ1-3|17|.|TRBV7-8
CASSLERGRGIGNTIYF
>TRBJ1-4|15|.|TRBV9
CASSGAGGRREKLFF
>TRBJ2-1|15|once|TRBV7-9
CASSSLAASYNEQFF
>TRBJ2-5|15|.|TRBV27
CASSLSQRPQETQYF
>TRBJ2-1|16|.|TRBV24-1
CATSDPRTGGGDEQFF
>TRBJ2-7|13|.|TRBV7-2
CASSLDRGDEQYF
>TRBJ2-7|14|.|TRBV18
CASSAQGTRGEQYF
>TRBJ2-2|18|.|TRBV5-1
CASSLTPFSGSSTGELFF
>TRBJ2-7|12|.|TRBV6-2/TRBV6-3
CASSYTRYEQYF
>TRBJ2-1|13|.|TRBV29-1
CSAGLAGYNEQFF
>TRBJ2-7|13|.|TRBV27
CASSLGRAYEQYF
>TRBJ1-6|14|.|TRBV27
CASSLQGAPSPLHF
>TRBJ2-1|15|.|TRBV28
CASTASLGQNNEQFF
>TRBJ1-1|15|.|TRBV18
CASSLGRSENTEAFF
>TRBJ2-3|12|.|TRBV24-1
CATSDFEDTQYF
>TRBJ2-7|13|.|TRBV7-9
CASSQRTEHEQYF
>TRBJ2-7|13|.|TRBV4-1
CASSQAGGREQYF
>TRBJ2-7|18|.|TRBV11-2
CASSPLAGGGGLRDEQYF
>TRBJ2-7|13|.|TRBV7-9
CASSWDSNYEQYF
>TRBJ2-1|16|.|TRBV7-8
CASSSLPSGSRNEQFF
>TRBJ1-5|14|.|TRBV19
CASHRQGDLKPQHF
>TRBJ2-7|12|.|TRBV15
CATSRDRYEQYF
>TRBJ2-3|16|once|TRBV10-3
CAISSKGERDTDTQYF
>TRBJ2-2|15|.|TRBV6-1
CASSEVGRAIGELFF
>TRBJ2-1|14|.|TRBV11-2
CASSLDANYNEQFF
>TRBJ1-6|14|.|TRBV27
CASSLLRDNSPLHF
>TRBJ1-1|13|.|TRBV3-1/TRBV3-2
CASSQDKGVEAFF
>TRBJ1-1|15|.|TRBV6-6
CASSYLGRGGKEAFF